The 32 T cell receptor beta chains given below trace back to one sample, sequenced in a study of T cell responses to AZD1222 COVID-19 vaccine. Sequenced by immunoSEQ multiplex PCR; TCRdb stores in-frame clones only, minus some. This table holds 60,000 to 85,000 clones, 60% to 85% found once. The sequencing used peripheral blood, collected 28 days after the second dose of the MenACWY control vaccine. These receptors all stem from an adult who received the MenACWY meningococcal vaccine as a control.

This clone occurred a few times. The chain recombines TRBV11-2 with TRBJ2-7; 7 positions match TRBD1. Germline-derived CDR1 and CDR2 are SGHAT and FQNNGV. This CDR3 has 13 residues. With 5 bases clipped from V and 3 bases from J, the junction kept 4 bases outside the gene matches. In DNA form, the CDR3 reads TGTGCCAGCAGCGCTGGGACAGTCTACGAGCAGTACTTC. Translated, it gives CASSAGTVYEQYF.

The CDR3 bases are TGTGCCAGTAGTACCGGACTAGCGGGTGTGGGAGAGACCCAGTACTTC. Protein product: CASSTGLAGVGETQYF. V and J are TRBV19 and TRBJ2-5; 11 bases match TRBD2. Trimming cost V 4 bases and J 4 bases; bases outside gene matches: 8. Germline V gives CDR1 LNHDA, CDR2 SQIVND (reference sequence). This CDR3 has 16 amino acids.

Worth noting for this clone: The junction departs from germline at one end; a sequencing error may be responsible. J is TRBJ1-1 and V is TRBV30; no definite D call. The CDR3 loop spans 10 amino acids. The germline V gene encodes CDR1 GTSNPN and CDR2 SVGIG (reference sequence). CDR3 in DNA: TGTGCCGGGAGAGGGCCTGAAGCTTTCTTT. This gives the protein CAGRGPEAFF.

The J gene is TRBJ1-2, the V gene TRBV29-1; D unresolved. The CDR3 is 13 residues long. Between the trimmed V and J ends, which lost 6 bases and 6 bases, there was a span of 17 bases. Germline V lookup: CDR1 SQVTM, CDR2 ANQGSEA. The CDR3 spells CSVFDQDQNGYTF. CDR3 bases: TGCAGCGTCTTTGATCAGGACCAGAATGGCTACACCTTC.

The CDR3 spells CASSPDRGAYYGYTF. The CDR3 DNA follows: TGTGCCAGCAGCCCAGACAGGGGGGCTTACTATGGCTACACCTTC. The V and J genes are TRBV6-5 and TRBJ1-2; TRBD1 agrees at 9 bases. The CDR3 runs to 15 residues. Germline V gene data show CDR1 as MNHEY and CDR2 as SVGAGI. V lost 6 bases, J lost 3 bases, and 8 bases stayed unmatched.

The J gene is TRBJ1-5, the V gene TRBV19; D is perhaps TRBD1 (6 bases). The length of the CDR3 is 14 residues. Germline values: CDR1 LNHDA, CDR2 SQIVND (reference sequence). V lost 4 bases and J lost 4, with 11 bases in between. In DNA, the CDR3 is TGTGCCAGTAGTAATCTAGGGGGGAATCAGCCCCAGCATTTT. It codes for CASSNLGGNQPQHF.

The V gene is TRBV6-6, the J gene TRBJ1-1, with D perhaps TRBD1 (5 bases). This CDR3 is built from 12 residues. CDR1 is MNHNY, CDR2 SVGAGI, per germline (reference sequence). The V and J ends lost 6 bases and 6 bases respectively, with 11 bases between them. CDR3 bases: TGTGCCAGCAGCCGCCGGGGCTCTGAAGCTTTCTTT. Its translation: CASSRRGSEAFF.

V usage is TRBV19 and J usage is TRBJ1-1, with D possibly TRBD1 on 5 matching bases. Trimming pared 3 bases from V and 2 bases from J, leaving 16 bases between. This CDR3 contains 16 residues. Germline V gives CDR1 LNHDA, CDR2 SQIVND (reference sequence). CDR3 residues: CASSMGGMSVNTEAFF. As DNA, the CDR3 is TGTGCCAGTAGTATGGGGGGGATGTCGGTAAACACTGAAGCTTTCTTT.

This clone was seen just once. The chain's CDR3 is CASSLGDYIKYF. The DNA of the CDR3 is TGTGCCAGCAGCTTAGGGGACTACATTAAGTACTTC. The chain joins TRBV7-2 to TRBJ2-5, with 7 bases matching TRBD2. V shed 1 base, J shed 12 bases, and the junction held 5 bases outside the gene matches. The length of the CDR3 is 12 residues. Germline loops: CDR1 SGHTA, CDR2 FQGNSA.

The chain is built from TRBV7-2 and TRBJ1-3; maybe TRBD1 (6 bases). The CDR3 runs to 15 residues. The ends were cut back, 5 bases at V and 4 bases at J, with 15 bases in the middle. Germline V CDR1 and CDR2: SGHTA, FQGNSA. CDR3 sequence (DNA): TGTGCCAGCAGCCCAACAGGGATGGAAGGAAACACCATATATTTT. It codes for CASSPTGMEGNTIYF.

This chain joins TRBV3-1 (or the pseudogene TRBV3-2) and TRBJ2-5; D remains unclear. With 5 bases removed from V and 0 bases from J, the gap between germline ends came to 1 base. CDR3 length: 11 residues. Germline V gene lookup returns CDR1 LGHDT and CDR2 YNNKEL (reference sequence). CDR3 nucleotides: TGTGCCAGCAGCTACCAAGAGACCCAGTACTTC. The encoded protein is CASSYQETQYF.

The chain links TRBV30 to TRBJ1-2, with D tentatively TRBD1 (5 bases). This CDR3 is built from 12 residues. The germline gives CDR1 GTSNPN, CDR2 SVGIG (reference sequence). V gave up 3 bases and J gave up 9 bases, with 14 bases separating them. DNA for the CDR3: TGTGCCTGGAGCATAAGTGGGGGTCGCTACACCTTC. Protein sequence: CAWSISGGRYTF.

The rearrangement uses TRBV7-9 and TRBJ2-2, with 11 bases identical to TRBD1. CDR1 is SEHNR, CDR2 FQNEAQ, per germline (reference sequence). The V and J ends lost 4 bases and 5 bases, in that order; junction bases with no gene match: 3. The CDR3 consists of 15 residues. CDR3 sequence (DNA): TGTGCCAGCAGCTATAGGGACAGGGGGACCGGGGAGCTGTTTTTT. It is translated as CASSYRDRGTGELFF.

The genes are TRBV19 and TRBJ1-1; weak D call: TRBD1 (5 bases). CDR1 is LNHDA and CDR2 is SQIVND in the germline V gene (reference sequence). The CDR3 spans 14 residues. V shed 4 bases and J shed 6 bases, with 15 bases lying between them. The CDR3: CASSRGLDPPEAFF. In DNA form, the CDR3 reads TGTGCCAGTAGTAGGGGACTTGACCCTCCTGAAGCTTTCTTT.

There are a few counts of this clone. The chain carries TRBV28 and TRBJ1-4, with no clear D. The V end lost 3 bases, the J end lost 0 bases, and 14 bases lay between the germline ends. This CDR3 is built from 17 residues. From germline, CDR1 is MDHEN and CDR2 SYDVKM. CDR3 residues: CASSFLPAGATNEKLFF. CDR3 nucleotides: TGTGCCAGCAGTTTCCTCCCCGCGGGTGCAACTAATGAAAAACTGTTTTTT.

J is TRBJ2-1 and V is TRBV30, with D perhaps matching TRBD1 (6 bases). This CDR3 is built from 14 residues. In germline, CDR1 is GTSNPN, CDR2 SVGIG (reference sequence). Trimming removed 3 bases at V and 8 bases at J, with 17 bases between. The CDR3 region is CAWRETGTYDEQFF. CDR3 DNA sequence: TGTGCCTGGAGGGAGACCGGGACATACGATGAGCAGTTCTTC.

The chain combines TRBV19 with TRBJ1-1, with D possibly being TRBD1 (5 bases). Trimming took 5 bases from V and 1 from J, leaving 8 bases between them. From germline, CDR1 is LNHDA and CDR2 SQIVND (reference sequence). This CDR3 comprises 13 residues. The CDR3 region is CASSVGQNTEAFF. The CDR3 DNA is TGTGCCAGTAGTGTGGGGCAGAACACTGAAGCTTTCTTT.

This clone turned up a few times. The chain has TRBV7-8 and TRBJ1-1; a possible D gene is TRBD1 (5 bases). V dropped 1 base and J dropped 1 base, with 13 bases sitting between them. The CDR3 is made up of 16 amino acids. CDR1 and CDR2 from the germline V gene are SGHVS and FQNEAQ. The CDR3: CASSLETGTANTEAFF. The CDR3 region has the DNA TGTGCCAGCAGCTTAGAAACCGGGACGGCGAACACTGAAGCTTTCTTT.

The chain links TRBV7-8 to TRBJ1-2, with D possibly being TRBD1 (5 bases). Germline CDR1 reads SGHVS; CDR2 reads FQNEAQ. CDR3 length: 13 residues. With 3 bases removed from V and 2 bases from J, the gap between germline ends came to 7 bases. DNA for the CDR3: TGTGCCAGCAGCTTGGGGCAAAACTATGGCTACACCTTC. Amino acids: CASSLGQNYGYTF.

The V and J genes are TRBV19 and TRBJ1-2, with D uncertain. The length of the CDR3 is 14 residues. From germline, CDR1 is LNHDA and CDR2 SQIVND (reference sequence). V was shortened by 6 bases and J by 4 bases, with 15 bases between the two germline ends. CDR3 nucleotide sequence: TGTGCCAGTAGCTCCCCGGGCGAGAGCTATGGCTACACCTTC. This translates into CASSSPGESYGYTF.

The J gene is TRBJ2-5, the V gene TRBV7-8, with TRBD1 matching 9 bases. The CDR3 sequence is 14 residues long. J was trimmed by 4 bases and V by 3 bases; bases with no gene match: 3. Per the germline V gene, CDR1 is SGHVS and CDR2 is FQNEAQ. Here the CDR3 DNA reads TGTGCCAGCAGCTTCTTGACAGGGGGAGAGACCCAGTACTTC. This encodes CASSFLTGGETQYF.

The chain recombines TRBV13 with TRBJ2-7; TRBD1 matches at 9 bases. This CDR3 is 15 amino acids long. The V and J ends lost 4 bases and 7 bases, in that order; junction bases with no gene match: 11. Germline CDR1 is PRHDT and CDR2 is FYEKMQ (reference sequence). CDR3 bases: TGTGCCAGCAGCTCTCACGGGACAGGGCCGTTTGAGCAGTACTTC. Its protein product is CASSSHGTGPFEQYF.

This chain uses TRBV7-2 with TRBJ2-7; D is unresolved. The CDR3 contains 13 residues. V dropped 1 base and J dropped 6 bases, with 10 bases sitting between them. Germline loops: CDR1 SGHTA, CDR2 FQGNSA. The CDR3 is CASSLEVGLEQYF. Here the CDR3 DNA reads TGTGCCAGCAGCTTAGAGGTAGGGCTCGAGCAGTACTTC.

There are many counts of this clone. The V call is TRBV30, the J call TRBJ1-1; no firm D call. CDR3 length equals 13 residues. CDR1 is GTSNPN and CDR2 is SVGIG in the germline V gene (reference sequence). V gave up 4 bases and J gave up 0 bases, with 9 bases separating them. In nucleotides, the CDR3 is TGTGCCTGGAAGTACGGTTTGAACACTGAAGCTTTCTTT. This encodes CAWKYGLNTEAFF.

This chain connects TRBV5-6 to TRBJ1-2; no clear D. Trimming pared 4 bases from V and 0 bases from J, leaving 13 bases between. The CDR3 is made up of 15 amino acids. Germline loops: CDR1 SGHDT, CDR2 YYEEEE. The CDR3 nucleotides are TGTGCCAGCAGCCCCCCCGACACATCTAACTATGGCTACACCTTC. It specifies CASSPPDTSNYGYTF.

V gene TRBV19 combines with J gene TRBJ1-4, with unresolved D. Germline-derived CDR1 and CDR2 are LNHDA and SQIVND (reference sequence). V lost 7 bases and J lost 3, with 9 bases in between. CDR3 length: 13 amino acids. The CDR3 DNA reads TGTGCCAGTAATGGGATATCTAATGAAAAACTGTTTTTT. It is translated as CASNGISNEKLFF.

The sample holds many counts of this clone. The chain recombines TRBV5-1 with TRBJ1-2; possibly TRBD1 for D (5 bases). Germline CDR1 and CDR2: SGHRS and YFSETQ. Trimming removed 0 bases from V and 8 bases from J, with 11 bases in between. The CDR3 has 13 amino acids. The CDR3 is CASSLVLGLGYTF. In DNA form, the CDR3 reads TGCGCCAGCAGCTTGGTCTTGGGGCTGGGCTACACCTTC. Based on the CDR3 plus reference TRBV5-1 and TRBJ1-2, the full variable domain is KAGVTQTPRYLIKTRGQQVTLSCSPISGHRSVSWYQQTPGQGLQFLFEYFSETQRNKGNFPGRFSGRQFSNSRSEMNVSTLELGDSALYLCASSLVLGLGYTFGSGTRLTVV.

The chain has TRBV6-5 and TRBJ1-2; D perhaps matches TRBD1 (6 bases). The V gene's germline CDR1 is MNHEY and CDR2 SVGAGI. V was trimmed by 8 bases and J by 7 bases, leaving 23 bases between them. CDR3 size: 15 residues. CDR3 sequence reads: CASYRPGDYESGYTF. CDR3 DNA: TGTGCCAGCTATAGGCCAGGGGATTATGAGAGTGGCTACACCTTC.

The chain has TRBV19 and TRBJ2-7, with 7 bases that match TRBD1. V lost 3 bases and J lost 3; bases outside the gene matches: 2. Germline-derived CDR1 and CDR2 are LNHDA and SQIVND (reference sequence). This CDR3 has 13 amino acids. Here the CDR3 DNA reads TGTGCCAGTAGTATCCGACAGGGCTACGAGCAGTACTTC. It is translated as CASSIRQGYEQYF. Drawing the rest from reference TRBV19 and TRBJ2-7, the complete variable domain is DGGITQSPKYLFRKEGQNVTLSCEQNLNHDAMYWYRQDPGQGLRLIYYSQIVNDFQKGDIAEGYSVSREKKESFPLTVTSAQKNPTAFYLCASSIRQGYEQYFGPGTRLTVT.

The V gene is TRBV6-5, the J gene TRBJ1-2; D is perhaps TRBD1 (6 bases). Trimming removed 6 bases from V and 7 bases from J, with 15 bases in between. The CDR3 contains 13 residues. Germline V CDR1 and CDR2: MNHEY, SVGAGI. CDR3 loop: CASSPQSGAGYTF. CDR3 nucleotide sequence: TGTGCCAGCAGCCCCCAGTCAGGGGCTGGCTACACCTTC.

This chain uses TRBV12-3 or TRBV12-4 with TRBJ2-2; a possible D gene is TRBD1 (6 bases). Trimming removed 5 bases at V and 7 bases at J, with 11 bases between. The length of the CDR3 is 13 residues. The CDR3 DNA is TGTGCCAGCAGTCACAGGGCCGGCGGGGAGCTGTTTTTT. It encodes CASSHRAGGELFF.

Here the CDR3 reads CASSLAGAAGRETQYF. CDR3 bases: TGTGCCAGCAGCTTAGCGGGGGCGGCGGGGCGGGAGACCCAGTACTTC. This sequence joins TRBV7-8 and TRBJ2-5; D possibly matches TRBD1 or TRBD2 (6 bases each). This CDR3 is 16 amino acids long. The germline V gene encodes CDR1 SGHVS and CDR2 FQNEAQ. V lost 0 bases and J lost 5, with 16 bases in between.